This T cell receptor (beta chain) stems from a study of CD8+ T cells in alopecia areata (dated by TCRdb to the late 2010s). Turning to the overall study: The treated patients, all with moderate-to-severe alopecia areata, were enrolled in an open-label pilot trial of oral tofacitinib given at 5 to 10 mg twice daily. Tofacitinib was administered for 6 to 18 months, and 6 months of follow-up off drug were then conducted to assess delayed response and recurrence. The SALT score, which quantifies the percentage of affected scalp surface area, was used to measure disease severity in treated patients. High-throughput TCRbeta sequencing was used to examine T cell clonal expansion in alopecia areata in both the C3H/HeJ mouse model and human patients. Scalp tissue and sorted CD4+ and CD8+ peripheral blood T cells from patchy and totalis/universalis alopecia areata patients and from healthy controls were covered by human TCRbeta sequencing. Patients on tofacitinib were biopsied at baseline and after 4 and 24 weeks of treatment, and several of the patients also had a later scalp biopsy. Scalp clonality was compared among normal scalp (n=4), patchy alopecia areata scalp (n=8), and alopecia totalis/universalis scalp (n=8). RNA was extracted with the PAXgene miRNA kit for fixed scalp, the miRNeasy kit for PBMCs, and the RNeasy kit for mouse skin. immunoSEQ multiplex PCR using 35 Vbeta forward primers and 13 Jbeta reverse primers was used to amplify TCRbeta CDR3 regions.

On this clone itself: Its antigen has not been determined. The input lacks base qualities; no much larger clone sits a single base away.

According to the study, the label for this sample's time point signals: less than 25 weeks on oral tofacitinib. The treatment or condition label, as the study defines it: oral pan-JAK inhibitor, 5-10 mg twice daily. Lesional scalp punch biopsies and peripheral blood were obtained from alopecia areata patients. PBMCs were isolated by density centrifugation and stained for CD3, CD4 and CD8, and CD4+ and CD8+ T cells were sorted on a FACSAria. What the authors observed across the whole study: Because the treated cohort was small and had only one nonresponder, larger studies are needed to examine links between baseline CD8+ expansion and response. With tofacitinib, both scalp clonality and the number of expanded CD8+ clones among the top 100 scalp clones went down significantly. TCR sequences shared between patients were less clear than in mice, possibly partly because of HLA diversity in the patient population. Unlike mouse skin, where gammadelta T cells dominate, normal human skin contains resident alphabeta T cells that get sequenced too, which complicates analysis of the scalp TCR repertoire. Many expanded lesional clones persisted in scalp and blood during tofacitinib treatment, which may partly explain relapse after stopping treatment. Lesional scalp, especially in alopecia totalis/universalis, showed higher clonality and more expanded CD8+ clones than normal scalp, suggesting antigenic drive.

Per the germline V gene, SNHLY is the CDR1 and FYNNEI is the CDR2. V is pruned by 5 bases and J by 4 bases, leaving 9 bases of the junction without a gene match. The CDR3 runs 15 amino acids, cysteine and phenylalanine included. Only the CDR3 part of the read is kept: 45 bases, read in frame from the first base. The library was built by means of the immunoSEQ multiplex PCR assay. RNA was extracted from all samples and reverse transcribed into cDNA as template for TCR sequencing. First-strand cDNA was synthesized using SuperScript III with a 2:1 mix of oligo-dT and random hexamers. Amplification bias was assessed with a synthetic immune receptor repertoire, and residual bias was removed computationally. On the authors' methods: After raw reads were preprocessed to remove errors, the CDR3 was defined following IMGT conventions as running from the conserved cysteine to phenylalanine. Clonality was computed by normalizing Shannon entropy by log2 of the number of productive unique TCRs and subtracting the result from 1. Whether scalp clones were CD4 or CD8 was inferred by matching scalp TCRbeta sequences against CD4 and CD8 repertoires sorted from blood. TCRdb retrieved this table from immuneACCESS and kept in-frame rearrangements only. Not all clones are present; in checked studies, unresolved V genes account for under half, and no reason is known for the remainder. The V and J calls and clone size are taken from that table; D and trimming were inferred from the DNA. Present in this sample are 170,000 or so clones, around 58% of which were seen just once. The ten largest make up roughly 12% of the sample.

This receptor was identified in a human donor with alopecia areata. The chain is assembled from TRBV2 and TRBJ1-2, with TRBD1 identical over 8 junction bases. Sample: CD8+ T cells sorted from blood, taken at week 24, from a patient treated with tofacitinib. The CDR3 amino acid sequence is: CASSYPGQDFYGYTF. The sequenced DNA is TGTGCCAGCAGTTACCCGGGACAGGACTTCTATGGCTACACCTTC.